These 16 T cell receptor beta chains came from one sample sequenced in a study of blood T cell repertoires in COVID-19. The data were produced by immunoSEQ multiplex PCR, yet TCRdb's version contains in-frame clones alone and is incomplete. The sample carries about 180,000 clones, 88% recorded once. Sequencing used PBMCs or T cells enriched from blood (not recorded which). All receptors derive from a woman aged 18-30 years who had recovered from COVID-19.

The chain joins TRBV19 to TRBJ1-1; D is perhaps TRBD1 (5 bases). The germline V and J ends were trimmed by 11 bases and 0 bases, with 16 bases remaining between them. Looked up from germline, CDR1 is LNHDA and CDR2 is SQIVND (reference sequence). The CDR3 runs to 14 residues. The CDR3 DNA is TGTGCCCCAGTCCCCTGGGGGGTGAACACTGAAGCTTTCTTT. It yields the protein CAPVPWGVNTEAFF.

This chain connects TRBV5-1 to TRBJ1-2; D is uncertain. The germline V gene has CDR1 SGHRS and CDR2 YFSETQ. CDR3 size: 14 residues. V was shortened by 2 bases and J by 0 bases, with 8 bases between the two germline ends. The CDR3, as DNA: TGCGCCAGCAGCTTCGCCTTAGCTAACTATGGCTACACCTTC. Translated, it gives CASSFALANYGYTF.

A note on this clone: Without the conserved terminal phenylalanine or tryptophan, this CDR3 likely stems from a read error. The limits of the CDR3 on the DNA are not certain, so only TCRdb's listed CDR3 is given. CDR3: CASSPAWGGALV. The V and J genes are TRBV11-2 and TRBJ2-3; no DNA check was done on the table's D call, TRBD2. The CDR3 numbers 12 amino acids, ends counted. Germline assignment: CDR1 SGHAT and CDR2 FQNNGV.

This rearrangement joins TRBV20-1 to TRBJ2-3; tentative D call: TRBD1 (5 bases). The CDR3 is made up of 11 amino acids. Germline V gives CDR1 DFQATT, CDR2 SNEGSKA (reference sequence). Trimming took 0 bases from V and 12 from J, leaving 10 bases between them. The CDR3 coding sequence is TGCAGTGCTAGAGATCAGGGCCTCCAGTATTTT. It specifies CSARDQGLQYF.

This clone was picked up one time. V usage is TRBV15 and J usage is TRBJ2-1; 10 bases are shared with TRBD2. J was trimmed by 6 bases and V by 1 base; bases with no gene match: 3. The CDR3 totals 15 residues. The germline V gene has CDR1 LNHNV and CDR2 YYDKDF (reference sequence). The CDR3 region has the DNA TGTGCCACCAGCAGAGGAGCGGGAGGGGGCAATGAGCAGTTCTTC. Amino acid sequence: CATSRGAGGGNEQFF.

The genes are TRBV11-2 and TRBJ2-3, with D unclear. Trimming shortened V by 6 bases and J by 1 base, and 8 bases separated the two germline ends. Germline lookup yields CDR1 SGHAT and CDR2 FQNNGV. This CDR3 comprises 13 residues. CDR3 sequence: CASSFSGTDTQYF. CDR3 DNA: TGTGCCAGCAGTTTTAGTGGCACAGATACGCAGTATTTT.

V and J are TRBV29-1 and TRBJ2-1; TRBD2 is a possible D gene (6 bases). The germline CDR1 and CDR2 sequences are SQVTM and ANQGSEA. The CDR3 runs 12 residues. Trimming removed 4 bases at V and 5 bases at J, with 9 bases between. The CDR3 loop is CSVAGGDNEQFF. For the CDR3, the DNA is TGCAGCGTTGCCGGGGGAGACAATGAGCAGTTCTTC.

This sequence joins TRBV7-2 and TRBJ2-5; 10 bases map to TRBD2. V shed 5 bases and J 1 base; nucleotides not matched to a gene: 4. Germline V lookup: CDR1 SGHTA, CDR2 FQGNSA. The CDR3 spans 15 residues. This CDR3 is CASSPLAGGQETQYF. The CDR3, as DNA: TGTGCCAGCAGCCCATTAGCGGGGGGCCAAGAGACCCAGTACTTC.

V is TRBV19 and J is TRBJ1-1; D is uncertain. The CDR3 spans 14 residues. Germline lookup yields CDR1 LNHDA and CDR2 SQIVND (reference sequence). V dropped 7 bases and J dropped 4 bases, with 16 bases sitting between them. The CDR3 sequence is CASTLGSPRTEAFF. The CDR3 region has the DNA TGTGCCAGTACCCTAGGGAGCCCTCGCACTGAAGCTTTCTTT.

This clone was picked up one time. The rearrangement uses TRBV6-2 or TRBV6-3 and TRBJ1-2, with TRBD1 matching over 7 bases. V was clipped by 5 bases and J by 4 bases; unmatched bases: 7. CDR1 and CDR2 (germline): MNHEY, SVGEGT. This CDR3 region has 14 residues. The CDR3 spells CASSTRDSTYGYTF. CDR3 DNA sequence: TGTGCCAGCAGTACCCGGGACAGCACCTATGGCTACACCTTC.

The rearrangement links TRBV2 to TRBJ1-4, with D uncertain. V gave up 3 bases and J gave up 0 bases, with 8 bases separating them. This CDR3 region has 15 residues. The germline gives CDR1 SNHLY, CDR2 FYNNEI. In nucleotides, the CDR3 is TGTGCCAGCAGTGAGCGAACAGCAACTAATGAAAAACTGTTTTTT. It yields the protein CASSERTATNEKLFF.

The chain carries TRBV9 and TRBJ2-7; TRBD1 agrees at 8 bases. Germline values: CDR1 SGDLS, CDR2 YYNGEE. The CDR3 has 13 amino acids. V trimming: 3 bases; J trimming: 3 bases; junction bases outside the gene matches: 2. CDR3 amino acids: CASSAQGDYEQYF. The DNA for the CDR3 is TGTGCCAGCAGCGCACAGGGGGACTACGAGCAGTACTTC. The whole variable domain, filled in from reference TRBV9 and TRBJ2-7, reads DSGVTQTPKHLITATGQRVTLRCSPRSGDLSVYWYQQSLDQGLQFLIQYYNGEERAKGNILERFSAQQFPDLHSELNLSSLELGDSALYFCASSAQGDYEQYFGPGTRLTVT.

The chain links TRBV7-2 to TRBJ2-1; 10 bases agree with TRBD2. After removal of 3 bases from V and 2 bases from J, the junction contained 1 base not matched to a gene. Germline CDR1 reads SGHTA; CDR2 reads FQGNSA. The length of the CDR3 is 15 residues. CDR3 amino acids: CASSFGLAAYNEQFF. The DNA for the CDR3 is TGTGCCAGCAGCTTCGGACTAGCGGCCTACAATGAGCAGTTCTTC. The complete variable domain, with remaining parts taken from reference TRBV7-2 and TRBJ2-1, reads GAGVSQSPSNKVTEKGKDVELRCDPISGHTALYWYRQSLGQGLEFLIYFQGNSAPDKSGLPSDRFSAERTGGSVSTLTIQRTQQEDSAVYLCASSFGLAAYNEQFFGPGTRLTVL.

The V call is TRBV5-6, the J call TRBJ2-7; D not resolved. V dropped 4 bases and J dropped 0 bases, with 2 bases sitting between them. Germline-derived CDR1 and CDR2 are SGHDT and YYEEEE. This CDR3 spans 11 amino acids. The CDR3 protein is CASSRSYEQYF. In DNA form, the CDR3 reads TGTGCCAGCAGCCGCTCCTACGAGCAGTACTTC.

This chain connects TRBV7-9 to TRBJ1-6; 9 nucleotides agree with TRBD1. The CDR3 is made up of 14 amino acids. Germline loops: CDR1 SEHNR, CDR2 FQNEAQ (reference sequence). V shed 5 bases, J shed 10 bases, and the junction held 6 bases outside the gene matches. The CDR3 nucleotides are TGTGCCAGCAGCCAACGACAGGGGGGATCACCCCTCCACTTT. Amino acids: CASSQRQGGSPLHF. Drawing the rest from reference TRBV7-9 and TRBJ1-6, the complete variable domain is DTGVSQNPRHKITKRGQNVTFRCDPISEHNRLYWYRQTLGQGPEFLTYFQNEAQLEKSRLLSDRFSAERPKGSFSTLEIQRTEQGDSAMYLCASSQRQGGSPLHFGNGTRLTVT.

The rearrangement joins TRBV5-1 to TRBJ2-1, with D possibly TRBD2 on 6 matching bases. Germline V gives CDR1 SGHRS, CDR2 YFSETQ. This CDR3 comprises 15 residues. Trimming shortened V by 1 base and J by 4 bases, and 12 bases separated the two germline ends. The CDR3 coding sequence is TGCGCCAGCAGCTTGCGGGAGTTGGTTTACAATGAGCAGTTCTTC. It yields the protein CASSLRELVYNEQFF.